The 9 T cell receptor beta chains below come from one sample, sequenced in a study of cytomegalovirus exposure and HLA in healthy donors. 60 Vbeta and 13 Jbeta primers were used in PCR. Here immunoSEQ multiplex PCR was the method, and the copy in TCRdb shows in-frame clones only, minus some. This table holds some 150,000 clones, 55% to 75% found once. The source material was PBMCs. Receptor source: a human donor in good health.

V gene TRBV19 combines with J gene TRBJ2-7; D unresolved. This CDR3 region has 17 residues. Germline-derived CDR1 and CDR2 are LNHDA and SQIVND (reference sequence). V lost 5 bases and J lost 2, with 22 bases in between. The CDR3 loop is CASSPAPRVRDPYEQYF. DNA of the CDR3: TGTGCCAGTAGTCCAGCCCCCCGGGTGAGAGACCCCTACGAGCAGTACTTC. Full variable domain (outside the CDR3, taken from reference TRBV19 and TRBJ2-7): DGGITQSPKYLFRKEGQNVTLSCEQNLNHDAMYWYRQDPGQGLRLIYYSQIVNDFQKGDIAEGYSVSREKKESFPLTVTSAQKNPTAFYLCASSPAPRVRDPYEQYFGPGTRLTVT.

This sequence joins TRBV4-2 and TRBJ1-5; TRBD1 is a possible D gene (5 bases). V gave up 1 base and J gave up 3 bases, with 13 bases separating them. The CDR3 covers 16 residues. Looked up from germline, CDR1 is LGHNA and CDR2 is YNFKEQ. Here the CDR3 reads CASSQVARQSNQPQHF. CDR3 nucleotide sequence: TGTGCCAGCAGCCAAGTCGCGAGACAGTCCAATCAGCCCCAGCATTTT.

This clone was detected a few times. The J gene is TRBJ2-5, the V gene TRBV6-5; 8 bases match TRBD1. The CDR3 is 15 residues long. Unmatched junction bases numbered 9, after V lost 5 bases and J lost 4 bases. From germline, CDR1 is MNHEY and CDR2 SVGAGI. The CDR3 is CASSAGQGLGETQYF. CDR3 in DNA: TGTGCCAGCAGTGCCGGACAGGGTCTCGGAGAGACCCAGTACTTC.

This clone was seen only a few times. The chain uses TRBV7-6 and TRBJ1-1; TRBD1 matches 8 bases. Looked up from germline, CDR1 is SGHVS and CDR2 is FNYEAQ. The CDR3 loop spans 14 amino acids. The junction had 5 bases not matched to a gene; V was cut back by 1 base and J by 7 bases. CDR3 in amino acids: CASSLETTGGEAFF. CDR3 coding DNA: TGTGCCAGCAGCTTAGAGACTACAGGGGGTGAAGCTTTCTTT.

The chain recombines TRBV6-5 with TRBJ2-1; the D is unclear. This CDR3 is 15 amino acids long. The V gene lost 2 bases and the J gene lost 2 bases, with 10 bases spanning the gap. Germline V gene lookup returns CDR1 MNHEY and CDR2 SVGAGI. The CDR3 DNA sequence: TGTGCCAGCAGTTACAGTAGTCGCGCCTACAATGAGCAGTTCTTC. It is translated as CASSYSSRAYNEQFF.

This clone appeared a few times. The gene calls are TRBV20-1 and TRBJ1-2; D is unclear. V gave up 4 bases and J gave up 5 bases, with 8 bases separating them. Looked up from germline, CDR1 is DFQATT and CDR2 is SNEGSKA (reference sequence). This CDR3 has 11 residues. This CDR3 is CSAKEGYGYTF. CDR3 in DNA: TGCAGTGCTAAGGAGGGTTATGGCTACACCTTC.

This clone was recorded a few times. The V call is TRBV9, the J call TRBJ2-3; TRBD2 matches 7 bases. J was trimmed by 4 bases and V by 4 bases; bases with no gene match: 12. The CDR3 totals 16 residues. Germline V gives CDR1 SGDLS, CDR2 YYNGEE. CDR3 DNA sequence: TGTGCCAGCAGCCCTACGGGGGGACCTGGGGCAGATACGCAGTATTTT. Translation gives CASSPTGGPGADTQYF.

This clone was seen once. CDR3 residues: CASSGGARETQYF. The CDR3 DNA reads TGCGCCAGCAGCGGGGGGGCAAGAGAGACCCAGTACTTC. This rearrangement joins TRBV4-3 to TRBJ2-5; a weak D match, TRBD2 (7 bases). With 5 bases removed from V and 4 bases from J, the gap between germline ends came to 11 bases. The CDR3 has 13 amino acids. CDR1 and CDR2 (germline): LGHNA, YSLEER.

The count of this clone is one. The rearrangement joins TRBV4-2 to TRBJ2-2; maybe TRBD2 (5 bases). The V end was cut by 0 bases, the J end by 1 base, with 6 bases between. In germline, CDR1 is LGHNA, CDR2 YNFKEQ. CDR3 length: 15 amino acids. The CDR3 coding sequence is TGTGCCAGCAGCCAAGACCGGGGGAACACCGGGGAGCTGTTTTTT. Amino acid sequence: CASSQDRGNTGELFF.